A selection of T cell receptor beta chains follows, all from one sample in a study of CD8+ T cells in alopecia areata. TCRdb's table, derived via immunoSEQ multiplex PCR, lists solely in-frame clones and lacks some. Of about 130,000 clones in the sample, around 58% are singletons; the top ten hold roughly 6.5%. Sequencing was performed on CD4+ T cells sorted from blood, taken at week 0. The receptor set was obtained from a human donor with alopecia areata. Each CDR3 is given with its conserved first and last residue.

>TRBV5-1
CASSPLGGLGNSPLHF
>TRBV19
CASGQGSNQPQHF
>TRBV30
CAWSPSGEGPQHF
>TRBV5-1
CASSLAGPVDTQYF
>TRBV7-9
CASSLETGNEAFF
>TRBV15
CATSRPDSSPNYGYTF
>TRBV30
CAWSVLDGGPYTF
>TRBV29-1
CSVGRGTGELFF
>TRBV29-1
CSAKNKDSTDTQYF
>TRBV5-4
CASSLPLAGSGTDTQYF
>TRBV9
CASSTGPHKETQYF
>TRBV29-1
CSVGGSGAGYGYTF
>TRBV7-2
CASSFFESEQYF
>TRBV29-1
CSVALLAAGFHEQFF
>TRBV13
CATRQGHYQETQYF
>TRBV5-6
CASTSLRQSTYEQYF
>TRBV29-1
CSVDQGPSGGPYNEQFF
>TRBV5-1
CASSSQGQLYNEQFF
>TRBV4-2
CASSQDPSGGNTGELFF
>TRBV19
CASSIGEDIPFF
>TRBV6-5
CASSYDSNQPQHF
>TRBV30
CAWSSADRGNQPQHF
>TRBV30
CAWSVDNNQPQHF
>TRBV30
CAWKAGTRRTEAFF
>TRBV5-1
CASTLQRGERTQYF
>TRBV4-3
CASSQDWGGGYNTEAFF
>TRBV29-1
CSVFPPGEGNTEAFF
>TRBV7-2
CASSVAGGYEQYF
>TRBV5-1
CASSLAGREQYF
>TRBV7-2
CASRSPGAPGEQYF
>TRBV5-6
CASSPGPSSTDTQYF
>TRBV7-9
CASSSSKGTDYEQYF
>TRBV29-1
CEPGCHEQYF
>TRBV5-1
CASSPTLAGGLGETQYF